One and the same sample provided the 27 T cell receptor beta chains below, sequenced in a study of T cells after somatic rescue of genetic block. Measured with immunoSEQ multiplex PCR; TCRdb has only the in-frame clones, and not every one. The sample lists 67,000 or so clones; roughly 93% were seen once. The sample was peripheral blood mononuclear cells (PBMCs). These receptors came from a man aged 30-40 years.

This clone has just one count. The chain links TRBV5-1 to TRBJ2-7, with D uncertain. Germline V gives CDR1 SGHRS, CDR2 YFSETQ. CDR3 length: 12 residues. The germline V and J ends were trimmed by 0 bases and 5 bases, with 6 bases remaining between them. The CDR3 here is CASSLAGHEQYF. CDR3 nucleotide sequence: TGCGCCAGCAGCTTGGCGGGCCACGAGCAGTACTTC.

The DNA of the CDR3 is TGTGCCAGTAGGGGGGACACCTACAATCAGCCCCAGCATTTT. Its protein product is CASRGDTYNQPQHF. The gene calls are TRBV19 and TRBJ1-5; tentative D call: TRBD1 (6 bases). The V end lost 6 bases, the J end lost 3 bases, and 12 bases lay between the germline ends. This CDR3 has 14 amino acids. Germline CDR1 is LNHDA and CDR2 is SQIVND (reference sequence).

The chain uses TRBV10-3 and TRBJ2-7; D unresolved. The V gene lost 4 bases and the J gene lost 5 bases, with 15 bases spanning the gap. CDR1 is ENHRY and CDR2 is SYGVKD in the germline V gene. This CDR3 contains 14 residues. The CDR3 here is CAISGQKGSNEQYF. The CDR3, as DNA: TGTGCCATCAGTGGTCAAAAGGGATCCAACGAGCAGTACTTC.

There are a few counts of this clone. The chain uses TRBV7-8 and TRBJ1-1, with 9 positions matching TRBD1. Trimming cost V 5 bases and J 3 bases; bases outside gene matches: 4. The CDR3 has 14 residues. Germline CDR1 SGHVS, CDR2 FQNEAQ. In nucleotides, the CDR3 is TGTGCCAGCAGCGTCCGGGACAGGGACACTGAAGCTTTCTTT. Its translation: CASSVRDRDTEAFF.

This chain's CDR3 is CASSDRGLGTGELFF. CDR3 DNA: TGTGCCAGCAGTGACAGGGGATTGGGCACCGGGGAGCTGTTTTTT. The chain combines TRBV6-1 with TRBJ2-2; weak D call: TRBD1 (6 bases). Trimming left V 3 bases short and J 4 bases short, with 12 bases between. Germline V gives CDR1 MNHNS, CDR2 SASEGT. The CDR3 is 15 residues long.

Here the CDR3 reads CASSQATRVMNTEAFF. The DNA of the CDR3 is TGCGCCAGCAGCCAAGCAACCCGGGTCATGAACACTGAAGCTTTCTTT. V usage is TRBV4-1 and J usage is TRBJ1-1; unclear D gene. V was pared by 1 base and J by 0 bases, with 12 bases between. CDR1 and CDR2 from the germline V gene are MGHRA and YSYEKL. The CDR3 covers 16 residues.

The CDR3 sequence is CASSADIMPTEAFF. The CDR3 DNA sequence: TGTGCCAGCAGTGCCGACATAATGCCCACTGAAGCTTTCTTT. The gene calls are TRBV11-2 and TRBJ1-1; D uncertain. The CDR3 extends over 14 amino acids. V dropped 6 bases and J dropped 4 bases, with 15 bases sitting between them. Germline CDR1 and CDR2: SGHAT and FQNNGV.

The CDR3 region is CASSPQGEYEKLFF. As DNA, the CDR3 is TGTGCCAGCAGCCCACAGGGGGAGTATGAAAAACTGTTTTTT. The chain links TRBV7-9 to TRBJ1-4, with 8 nucleotides matching TRBD1. The CDR3 has 14 residues. Losses at the gene ends were 5 bases for V and 6 bases for J; bases not matched to a gene: 5. The germline V gene encodes CDR1 SEHNR and CDR2 FQNEAQ (reference sequence).

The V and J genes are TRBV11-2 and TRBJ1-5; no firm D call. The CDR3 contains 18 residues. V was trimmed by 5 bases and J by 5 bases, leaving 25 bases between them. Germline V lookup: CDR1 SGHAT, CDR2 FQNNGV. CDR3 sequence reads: CASSITRGPIRTDQPQHF. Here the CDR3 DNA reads TGTGCCAGCAGCATCACCAGAGGGCCCATTAGGACGGATCAGCCCCAGCATTTT.

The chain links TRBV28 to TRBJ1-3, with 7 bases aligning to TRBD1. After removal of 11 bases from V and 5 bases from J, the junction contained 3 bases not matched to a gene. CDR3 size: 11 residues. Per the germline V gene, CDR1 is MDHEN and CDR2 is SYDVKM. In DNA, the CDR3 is TGTGCCTCCAGGGGGAGAAACACCATATATTTT. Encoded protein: CASRGRNTIYF.

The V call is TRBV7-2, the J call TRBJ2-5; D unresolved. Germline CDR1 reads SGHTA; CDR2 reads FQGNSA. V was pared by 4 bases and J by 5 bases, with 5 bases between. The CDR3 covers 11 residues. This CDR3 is CASSWSETQYF. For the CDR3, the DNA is TGTGCCAGCAGCTGGAGTGAGACCCAGTACTTC.

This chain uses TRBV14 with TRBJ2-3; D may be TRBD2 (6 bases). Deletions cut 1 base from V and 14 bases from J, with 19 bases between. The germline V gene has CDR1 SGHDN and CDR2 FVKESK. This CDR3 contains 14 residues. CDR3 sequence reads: CASSQGPGAPLGYF. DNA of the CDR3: TGTGCCAGCAGCCAAGGTCCGGGAGCCCCCCTTGGGTATTTT.

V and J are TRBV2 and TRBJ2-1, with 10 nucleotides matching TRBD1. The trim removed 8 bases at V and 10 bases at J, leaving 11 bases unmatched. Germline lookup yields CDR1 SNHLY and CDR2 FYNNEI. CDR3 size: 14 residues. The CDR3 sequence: CASGRDRGAFEQFF. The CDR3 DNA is TGTGCCAGCGGTCGGGACAGGGGAGCTTTCGAGCAGTTCTTC.

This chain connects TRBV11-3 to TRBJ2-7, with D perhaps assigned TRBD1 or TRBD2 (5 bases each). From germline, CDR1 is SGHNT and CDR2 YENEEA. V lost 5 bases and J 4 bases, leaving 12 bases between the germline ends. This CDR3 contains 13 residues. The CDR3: CASSKGPTYEQYF. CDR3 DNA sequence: TGTGCCAGCAGCAAGGGACCGACTTACGAGCAGTACTTC.

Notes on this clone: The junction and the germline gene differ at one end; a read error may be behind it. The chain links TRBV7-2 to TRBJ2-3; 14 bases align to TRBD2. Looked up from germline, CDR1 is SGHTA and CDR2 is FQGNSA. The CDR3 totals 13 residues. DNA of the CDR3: TGTGCCAGCAGCTTAGCGGGACTAGCGGGAGCGGGTTTT. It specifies CASSLAGLAGAGF. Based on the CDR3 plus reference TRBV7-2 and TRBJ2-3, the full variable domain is GAGVSQSPSNKVTEKGKDVELRCDPISGHTALYWYRQSLGQGLEFLIYFQGNSAPDKSGLPSDRFSAERTGGSVSTLTIQRTQQEDSAVYLCASSLAGLAGAGFGPGTRLTVL.

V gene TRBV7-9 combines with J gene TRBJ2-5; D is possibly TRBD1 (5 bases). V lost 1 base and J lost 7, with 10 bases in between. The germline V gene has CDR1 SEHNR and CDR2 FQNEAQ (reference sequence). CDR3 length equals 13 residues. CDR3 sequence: CASSLEVGATQYF. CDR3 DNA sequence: TGTGCCAGCAGCTTAGAGGTAGGGGCGACCCAGTACTTC.

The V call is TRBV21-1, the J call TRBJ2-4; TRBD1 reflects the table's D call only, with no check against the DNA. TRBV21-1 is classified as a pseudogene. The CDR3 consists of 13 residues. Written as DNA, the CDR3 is TGTGCCAGCAGCAAATGGACAGGGGGCGCACAGTACTTC. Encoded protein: CASSKWTGGAQYF.

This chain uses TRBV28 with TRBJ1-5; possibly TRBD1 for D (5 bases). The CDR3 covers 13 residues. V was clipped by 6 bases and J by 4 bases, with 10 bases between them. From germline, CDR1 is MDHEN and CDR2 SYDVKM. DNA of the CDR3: TGTGCCAGCAGCTGGGACGGGAATCAGCCCCAGCATTTT. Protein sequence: CASSWDGNQPQHF.

In DNA form, the CDR3 reads TGTGCCACCAGCAGAGATCCTAGCGGGAGTGAGACCCAGTACTTC. Its protein is CATSRDPSGSETQYF. The chain combines TRBV15 with TRBJ2-5; 10 bases agree with TRBD2. Germline V gene data show CDR1 as LNHNV and CDR2 as YYDKDF (reference sequence). V trimming: 0 bases; J trimming: 5 bases; junction bases outside the gene matches: 3. The CDR3 loop spans 15 amino acids.

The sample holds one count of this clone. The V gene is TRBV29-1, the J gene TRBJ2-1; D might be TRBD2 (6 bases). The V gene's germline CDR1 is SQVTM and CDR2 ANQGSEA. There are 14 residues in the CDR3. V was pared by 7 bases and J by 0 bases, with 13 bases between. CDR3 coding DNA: TGCAGCGGGCGCCTCGGGGGCTCCTACAATGAGCAGTTCTTC. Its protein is CSGRLGGSYNEQFF.

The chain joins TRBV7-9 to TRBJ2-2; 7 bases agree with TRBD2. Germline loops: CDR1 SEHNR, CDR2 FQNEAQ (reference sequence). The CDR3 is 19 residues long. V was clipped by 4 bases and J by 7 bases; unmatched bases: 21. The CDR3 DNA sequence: TGTGCCAGCAGCTCTGTCACCCTTATGACGGGAGGAGGTAACGGGGAGCTGTTTTTT. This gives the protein CASSSVTLMTGGGNGELFF.

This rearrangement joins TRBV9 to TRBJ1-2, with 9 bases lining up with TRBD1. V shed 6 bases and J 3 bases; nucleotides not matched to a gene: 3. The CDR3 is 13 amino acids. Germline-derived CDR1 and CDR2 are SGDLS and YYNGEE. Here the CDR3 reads CASTGQGYYGYTF. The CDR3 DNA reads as TGTGCCAGCACCGGACAGGGGTACTATGGCTACACCTTC.

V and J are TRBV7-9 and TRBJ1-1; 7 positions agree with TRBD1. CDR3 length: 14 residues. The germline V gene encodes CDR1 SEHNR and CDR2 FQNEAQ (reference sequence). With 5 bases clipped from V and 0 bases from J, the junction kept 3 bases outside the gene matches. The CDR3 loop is CASSRQGMNTEAFF. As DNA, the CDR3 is TGTGCCAGCAGCCGACAGGGAATGAACACTGAAGCTTTCTTT. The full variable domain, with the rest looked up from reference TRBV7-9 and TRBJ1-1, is DTGVSQNPRHKITKRGQNVTFRCDPISEHNRLYWYRQTLGQGPEFLTYFQNEAQLEKSRLLSDRFSAERPKGSFSTLEIQRTEQGDSAMYLCASSRQGMNTEAFFGQGTRLTVV.

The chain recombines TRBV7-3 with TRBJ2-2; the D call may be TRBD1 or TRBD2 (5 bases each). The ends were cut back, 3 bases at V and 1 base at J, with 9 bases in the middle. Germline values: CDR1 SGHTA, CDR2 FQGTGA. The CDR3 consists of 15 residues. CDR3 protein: CASSFGTENTGELFF. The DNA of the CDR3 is TGTGCCAGCAGCTTTGGGACGGAGAACACCGGGGAGCTGTTTTTT. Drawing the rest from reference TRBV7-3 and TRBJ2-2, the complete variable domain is GAGVSQTPSNKVTEKGKYVELRCDPISGHTALYWYRQSLGQGPEFLIYFQGTGAADDSGLPNDRFFAVRPEGSVSTLKIQRTERGDSAVYLCASSFGTENTGELFFGEGSRLTVL.

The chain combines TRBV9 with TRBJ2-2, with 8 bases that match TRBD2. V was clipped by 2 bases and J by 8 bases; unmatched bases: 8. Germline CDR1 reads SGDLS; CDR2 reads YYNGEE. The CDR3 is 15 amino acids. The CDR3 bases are TGTGCCAGCAGCGTCGGACTAGCCTCGAGGGGGGAGCTGTTTTTT. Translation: CASSVGLASRGELFF. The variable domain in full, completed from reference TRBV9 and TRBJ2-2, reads DSGVTQTPKHLITATGQRVTLRCSPRSGDLSVYWYQQSLDQGLQFLIQYYNGEERAKGNILERFSAQQFPDLHSELNLSSLELGDSALYFCASSVGLASRGELFFGEGSRLTVL.

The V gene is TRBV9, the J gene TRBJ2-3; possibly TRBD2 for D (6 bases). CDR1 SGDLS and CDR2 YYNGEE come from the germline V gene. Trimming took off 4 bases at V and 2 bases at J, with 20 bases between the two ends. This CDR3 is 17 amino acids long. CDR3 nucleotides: TGTGCCAGCAGCACAGTTGGGGACTCAGCCTCCACAGATACGCAGTATTTT. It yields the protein CASSTVGDSASTDTQYF.

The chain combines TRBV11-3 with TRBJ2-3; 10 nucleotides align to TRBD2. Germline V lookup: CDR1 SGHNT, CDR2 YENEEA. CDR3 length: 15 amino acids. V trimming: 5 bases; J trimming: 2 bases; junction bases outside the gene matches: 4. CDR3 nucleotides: TGTGCCAGCAGCCTAGGACTAGCGGACACAGATACGCAGTATTTT. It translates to CASSLGLADTDTQYF.